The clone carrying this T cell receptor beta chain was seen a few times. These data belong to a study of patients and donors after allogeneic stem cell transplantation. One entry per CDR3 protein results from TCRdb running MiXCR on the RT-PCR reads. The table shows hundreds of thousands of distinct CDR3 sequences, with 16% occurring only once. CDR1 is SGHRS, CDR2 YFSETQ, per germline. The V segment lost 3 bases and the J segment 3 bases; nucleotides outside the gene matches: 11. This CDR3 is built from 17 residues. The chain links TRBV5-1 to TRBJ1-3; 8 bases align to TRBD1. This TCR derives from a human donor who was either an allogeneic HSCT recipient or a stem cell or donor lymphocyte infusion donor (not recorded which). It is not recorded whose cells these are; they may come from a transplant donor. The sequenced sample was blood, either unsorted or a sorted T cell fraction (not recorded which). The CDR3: CASSSFLQGVGGNTIYF. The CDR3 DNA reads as TGCGCCAGCAGCTCATTCCTACAGGGGGTCGGTGGAAACACCATATATTTT.